Each of the 19 T cell receptor beta chains below was sequenced from the same sample in a study of T-cell memory formation after mild COVID-19. MiXCR, applied by TCRdb to the 5' RACE reads, yields one record per CDR3 protein. This sample yields some 330,000 distinct CDR3 sequences, of which roughly 21% are seen a single time; around 12% belongs to the top ten. What was sequenced was PBMCs or a T cell subset sorted from them (not recorded which). Receptors were obtained from an adult woman who had mild COVID-19 (a few samples of this study predate the infection). Cell type and time point are not known.

V usage is TRBV19 and J usage is TRBJ2-3; 8 bases are shared with TRBD1. The V and J ends lost 5 bases and 4 bases, in that order; junction bases with no gene match: 8. CDR1 and CDR2 (germline): LNHDA, SQIVND (reference sequence). The CDR3 extends over 15 amino acids. In DNA form, the CDR3 reads TGTGCCAGTAGTCTACAGGGGGATTATGCAGATACGCAGTATTTT. Translated: CASSLQGDYADTQYF.

The chain carries TRBV5-1 and TRBJ2-1; 9 positions match TRBD2. Germline CDR1 is SGHRS and CDR2 is YFSETQ. CDR3 length: 14 amino acids. V lost 3 bases to trimming and J lost 7 bases; unmatched junction nucleotides: 5. DNA for the CDR3: TGCGCCAGCAGCTCCCTGCGGGGGGGGAATGAGCAGTTCTTC. Translation: CASSSLRGGNEQFF.

The J gene is TRBJ1-6, the V gene TRBV7-2, with 8 positions matching TRBD1. This CDR3 contains 15 residues. The junction had 8 bases not matched to a gene; V was cut back by 6 bases and J by 7 bases. Germline V gene data show CDR1 as SGHTA and CDR2 as FQGNSA. CDR3 in amino acids: CASRSPGTGNSPLHF. The DNA of the CDR3 is TGTGCCAGCAGGTCACCCGGGACAGGAAATTCACCCCTCCACTTT.

In its sample, this clonotype was seen a few times. The V and J genes are TRBV12-3 or TRBV12-4 and TRBJ2-5; TRBD2 matches 9 bases. This CDR3 comprises 15 residues. V shed 5 bases, J shed 2 bases, and the junction held 6 bases outside the gene matches. The CDR3 nucleotides read TGTGCCAGCAGTCCAATAGCGGGGGTTCAAGAGACCCAGTACTTC. Its protein is CASSPIAGVQETQYF.

This clonotype came up once. This chain joins TRBV6-2 or TRBV6-3 and TRBJ2-1; D gene ambiguous. Germline CDR1 reads MNHEY; CDR2 reads SVGEGT. The CDR3 runs 14 residues. Trimming cost V 7 bases and J 8 bases, with 18 bases left between them. CDR3: CASNNRLEADEQFF. The CDR3 coding sequence is TGTGCCAGCAACAATCGTCTCGAGGCGGATGAGCAGTTCTTC.

There are a few counts of this clonotype. The V and J genes are TRBV2 and TRBJ2-3; no definite D call. CDR1 SNHLY and CDR2 FYNNEI come from the germline V gene. The CDR3 spans 10 residues. The ends were cut back, 6 bases at V and 7 bases at J, with 5 bases in the middle. CDR3 coding DNA: TGTGCCAGCAGCGACCATACGCAGTATTTT. Translating it yields CASSDHTQYF.

The V and J genes are TRBV7-9 and TRBJ2-2, with a tentative D call TRBD2 (7 bases). Germline CDR1 and CDR2: SEHNR and FQNEAQ (reference sequence). The CDR3 totals 16 residues. V lost 5 bases and J lost 0, with 13 bases in between. The CDR3 bases are TGTGCCAGCAGCCTAAGGCGGGGGCCGAACACCGGGGAGCTGTTTTTT. Protein product: CASSLRRGPNTGELFF.

At least ten counts were recorded for this clonotype. This chain connects TRBV18 to TRBJ2-3; TRBD2 aligns across 10 bases. V dropped 3 bases and J dropped 0; count of bases not matched to a gene: 3. Germline V gene data show CDR1 as KGHSH and CDR2 as LQKENI. CDR3 length equals 16 residues. CDR3 in DNA: TGTGCCAGCTCACCGAAAGCGGGGGGGAGCACAGATACGCAGTATTTT. This sequence encodes CASSPKAGGSTDTQYF.

In its sample, this clonotype was seen many times. CDR3 protein: CASSQYLPGTSGGETQYF. Written as DNA, the CDR3 is TGTGCCAGCAGCCAATACCTTCCCGGGACTAGCGGGGGGGAGACCCAGTACTTC. The chain carries TRBV3-1 and TRBJ2-5; TRBD2 aligns across 15 bases. Per the germline V gene, CDR1 is LGHDT and CDR2 is YNNKEL (reference sequence). The trim removed 2 bases at V and 5 bases at J, leaving 9 bases unmatched. The CDR3 is 18 amino acids.

This clonotype was counted only a few times. The chain joins TRBV29-1 to TRBJ2-1, with a weak D call TRBD2 (5 bases). Germline V gives CDR1 SQVTM, CDR2 ANQGSEA. V lost 4 bases and J 6 bases, leaving 7 bases between the germline ends. This CDR3 comprises 11 residues. As DNA, the CDR3 is TGCAGCGTTGTACTAGGCAATGAGCAGTTCTTC. Encoded protein: CSVVLGNEQFF.

This clonotype appeared a few times. The chain uses TRBV29-1 and TRBJ2-5; D not certain. Per the germline V gene, CDR1 is SQVTM and CDR2 is ANQGSEA. The CDR3 sequence is 12 residues long. V was clipped by 8 bases and J by 1 base, with 11 bases between them. The DNA of the CDR3 is TGCAGCCTCCCCGAGGCCCAAGAGACCCAGTACTTC. Residues: CSLPEAQETQYF.

Regarding this clonotype: The conserved phenylalanine or tryptophan is not found at the CDR3 terminus, so this likely reflects a read error. V and J are TRBV7-2 and TRBJ2-1; D uncertain. V dropped 2 bases and J dropped 7 bases, with 3 bases sitting between them. The CDR3 has 11 amino acids. CDR1 SGHTA and CDR2 FQGNSA come from the germline V gene. The CDR3 coding sequence is TGTGCCAGCAGCTTACGGAATGAGCAGTTCTTA. It yields the protein CASSLRNEQFL.

This rearrangement joins TRBV20-1 to TRBJ2-3; D possibly corresponds to TRBD1 (5 bases). The germline gives CDR1 DFQATT, CDR2 SNEGSKA (reference sequence). Trimming pared 6 bases from V and 9 bases from J, leaving 10 bases between. This CDR3 comprises 10 residues. The CDR3 sequence is CSASRATQYF. The CDR3 bases are TGCAGTGCATCCAGGGCCACGCAGTATTTT.

The rearrangement uses TRBV6-5 and TRBJ2-3; 10 nucleotides line up with TRBD1. V lost 6 bases to trimming and J lost 5 bases; unmatched junction nucleotides: 11. Germline loops: CDR1 MNHEY, CDR2 SVGAGI. The CDR3 has 16 amino acids. The CDR3, as DNA: TGTGCCAGCAGACGACAGGGGGCTGTCTTGGGAGATACGCAGTATTTT. It translates to CASRRQGAVLGDTQYF.

The chain uses TRBV5-6 and TRBJ2-7; TRBD1 aligns across 7 bases. The CDR3 totals 15 residues. V lost 3 bases to trimming and J lost 2 bases; unmatched junction nucleotides: 8. Germline V gives CDR1 SGHDT, CDR2 YYEEEE. DNA for the CDR3: TGTGCCAGCAGCTCAGCCGGACAGGCGGCCTACGAGCAGTACTTC. Encoded protein: CASSSAGQAAYEQYF.

This clonotype was found a few times. The chain uses TRBV20-1 and TRBJ1-1; 9 bases are a match to TRBD1. The CDR3 is made up of 14 amino acids. Looked up from germline, CDR1 is DFQATT and CDR2 is SNEGSKA (reference sequence). The trim removed 1 base at V and 6 bases at J, leaving 6 bases unmatched. In nucleotides, the CDR3 is TGCAGTGCTAGAGGTGGACAGGGGCGGTCTGAAGCTTTCTTT. Translating it yields CSARGGQGRSEAFF.

There are a few counts of this clonotype. The chain uses TRBV4-1 and TRBJ2-1, with D maybe TRBD2 (5 bases). The V and J ends lost 1 base and 0 bases respectively, with 10 bases between them. The CDR3 loop spans 16 amino acids. Germline V lookup: CDR1 MGHRA, CDR2 YSYEKL. The CDR3 sequence is CASSQGNSVSYNEQFF. The CDR3 region has the DNA TGCGCCAGCAGCCAAGGTAATAGCGTCTCCTACAATGAGCAGTTCTTC.

This chain connects TRBV4-1 to TRBJ2-2, with D possibly being TRBD2 (7 bases). Germline V CDR1 and CDR2: MGHRA, YSYEKL. V lost 0 bases and J lost 5, with 13 bases in between. The CDR3 has 16 amino acids. The CDR3 DNA reads TGCGCCAGCAGCCAAGATATGGGGGGGCGGACCGGGGAGCTGTTTTTT. It yields the protein CASSQDMGGRTGELFF.

This clonotype has a handful of counts. V usage is TRBV6-5 and J usage is TRBJ1-1; D uncertain. CDR3 length equals 13 residues. Germline CDR1 reads MNHEY; CDR2 reads SVGAGI. Trimming left V 3 bases short and J 3 bases short, with 8 bases between. As DNA, the CDR3 is TGTGCCAGCAGTTATTTTGACGACACTGAAGCTTTCTTT. Translated: CASSYFDDTEAFF.